This T cell receptor (beta chain) originates from a study of graft-versus-host responses after intestinal transplantation. On the study more broadly: Grafts were multivisceral, liver-intestinal, or isolated intestinal. Among the recipients, all got anti-thymocyte globulin induction and then tacrolimus and steroids for 2 to 3 years. Study-wide results and caveats: Among recipient marrow samples, GvH clones were found; some appeared first in ileum or blood. GvH clone levels peaked in circulation, and this peak was associated with early post-transplant HvG declines.

The repertoire was sequenced with immunoSEQ multiplex PCR; TCRdb's copy has only in-frame clones and lacks some. The sample gives around 71,000 clones, approximately 93% of which show up once; around 0.57% is in the top ten. The germline V gene has CDR1 SGHAT and CDR2 FQNNGV. Trimming cost V 0 bases and J 1 base, with 19 bases left between them. The CDR3 consists of 19 residues. Points on this clone: The antigen is not known.

The source is a human donor who received an intestinal transplant. The chain links TRBV11-2 to TRBJ2-1; possibly TRBD2 for D (6 bases). Sample: unstimulated CD8+ T cells sorted from spleen or lymph node cells, taken before intestinal transplant. The CDR3 DNA is TGTGCCAGCAGCTTAGATCCGGGGGTAACTAGTATTTCCTACAATGAGCAGTTCTTC. Encoded protein: CASSLDPGVTSISYNEQFF. The full variable domain, completed using reference TRBV11-2 and TRBJ2-1, is EAGVAQSPRYKIIEKRQSVAFWCNPISGHATLYWYQQILGQGPKLLIQFQNNGVVDDSQLPKDRFSAERLKGVDSTLKIQPAKLEDSAVYLCASSLDPGVTSISYNEQFFGPGTRLTVL.